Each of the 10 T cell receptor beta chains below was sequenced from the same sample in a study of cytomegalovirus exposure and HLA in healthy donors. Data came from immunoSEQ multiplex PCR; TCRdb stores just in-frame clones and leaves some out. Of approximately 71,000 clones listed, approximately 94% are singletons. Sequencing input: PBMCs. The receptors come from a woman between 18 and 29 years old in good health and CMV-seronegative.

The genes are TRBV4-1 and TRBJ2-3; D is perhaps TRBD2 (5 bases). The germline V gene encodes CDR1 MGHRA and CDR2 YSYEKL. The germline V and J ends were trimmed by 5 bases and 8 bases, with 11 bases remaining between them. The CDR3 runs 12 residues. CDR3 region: CASSSPRGTQYF. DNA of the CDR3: TGCGCCAGCAGCTCCCCACGGGGTACGCAGTATTTT.

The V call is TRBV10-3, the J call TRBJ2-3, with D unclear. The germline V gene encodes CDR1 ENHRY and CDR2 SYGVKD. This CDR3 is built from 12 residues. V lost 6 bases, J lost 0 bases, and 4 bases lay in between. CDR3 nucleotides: TGTGCCATCAGACAGAGCACAGATACGCAGTATTTT. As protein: CAIRQSTDTQYF.

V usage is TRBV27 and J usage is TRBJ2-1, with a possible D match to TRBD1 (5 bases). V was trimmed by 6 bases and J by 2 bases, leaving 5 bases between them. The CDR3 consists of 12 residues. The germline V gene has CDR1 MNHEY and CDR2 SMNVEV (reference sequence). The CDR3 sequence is CASRDTYNEQFF. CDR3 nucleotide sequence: TGTGCCAGCAGGGACACCTACAATGAGCAGTTCTTC.

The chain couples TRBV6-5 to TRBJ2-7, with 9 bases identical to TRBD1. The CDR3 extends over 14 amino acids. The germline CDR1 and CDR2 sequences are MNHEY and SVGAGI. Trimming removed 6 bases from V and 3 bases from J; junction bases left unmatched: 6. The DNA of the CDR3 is TGTGCCAGCAGCGGGGACAGGGTTGGCTACGAGCAGTACTTC. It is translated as CASSGDRVGYEQYF.

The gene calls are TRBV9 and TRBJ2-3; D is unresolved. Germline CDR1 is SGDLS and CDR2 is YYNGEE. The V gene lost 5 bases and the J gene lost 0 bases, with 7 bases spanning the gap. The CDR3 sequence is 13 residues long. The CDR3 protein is CASSPSSTDTQYF. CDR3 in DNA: TGTGCCAGCAGTCCCTCTAGCACAGATACGCAGTATTTT.

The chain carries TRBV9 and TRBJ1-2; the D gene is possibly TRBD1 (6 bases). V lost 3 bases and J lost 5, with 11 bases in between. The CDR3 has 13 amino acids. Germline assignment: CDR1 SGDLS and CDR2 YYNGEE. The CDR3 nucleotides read TGTGCCAGCAGCGCTCACCAGGGGTATGGCTACACCTTC. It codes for CASSAHQGYGYTF.

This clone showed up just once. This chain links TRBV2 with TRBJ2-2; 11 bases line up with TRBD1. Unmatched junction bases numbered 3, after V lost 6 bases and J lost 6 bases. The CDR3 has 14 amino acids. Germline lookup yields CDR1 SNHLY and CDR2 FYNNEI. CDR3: CASRGTGGSGELFF. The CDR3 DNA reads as TGTGCCAGCAGGGGGACAGGGGGGTCCGGGGAGCTGTTTTTT.

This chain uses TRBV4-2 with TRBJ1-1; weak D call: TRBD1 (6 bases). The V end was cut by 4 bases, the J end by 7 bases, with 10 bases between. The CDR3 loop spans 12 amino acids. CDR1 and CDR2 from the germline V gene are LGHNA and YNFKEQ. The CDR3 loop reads CASSLDRIEAFF. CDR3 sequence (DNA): TGTGCCAGCAGCCTTGACAGGATTGAAGCTTTCTTT.

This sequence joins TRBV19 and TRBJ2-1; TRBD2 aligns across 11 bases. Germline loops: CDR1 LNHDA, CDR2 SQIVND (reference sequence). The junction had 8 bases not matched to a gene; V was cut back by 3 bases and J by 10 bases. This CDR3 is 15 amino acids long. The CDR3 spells CASSITSGSDFEQFF. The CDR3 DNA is TGTGCCAGTAGTATTACTAGCGGGAGCGATTTCGAGCAGTTCTTC.

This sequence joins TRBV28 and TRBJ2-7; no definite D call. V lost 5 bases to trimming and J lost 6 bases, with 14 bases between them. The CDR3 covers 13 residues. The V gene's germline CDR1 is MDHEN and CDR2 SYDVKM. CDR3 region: CASSIMGSPEQYF. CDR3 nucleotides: TGTGCCAGCAGTATCATGGGCAGTCCCGAGCAGTACTTC. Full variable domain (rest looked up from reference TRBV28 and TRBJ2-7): DVKVTQSSRYLVKRTGEKVFLECVQDMDHENMFWYRQDPGLGLRLIYFSYDVKMKEKGDIPEGYSVSREKKERFSLILESASTNQTSMYLCASSIMGSPEQYFGPGTRLTVT.